The sequence of this T cell receptor beta chain was determined in a study of identical twins. Whole-study results and caveats: Twin pairs' shared out-of-frame alpha sequences were enriched in low generation probability. There were fewer insertions in abundant cord blood beta clonotypes, but memory repertoires showed no such pattern.

Everyone who gave samples was a healthy Caucasian. MiXCR, run by TCRdb on the 5' RACE reads, gives a single entry per CDR3 protein. The table has around 1.7 million distinct CDR3 sequences, less than 35% seen once. This clonotype came up a few times. The antigen remains unidentified. Sequenced input: cord blood. This sequence was found in a newborn girl in good health.

CDR3 in DNA: TGTGCCAGCAGGAGGAACACCGGGGAGCTGTTTTTT. Amino acid sequence: CASRRNTGELFF. The chain employs TRBV6-6 and TRBJ2-2; D is uncertain. The CDR3 runs to 12 residues. The ends were cut back, 6 bases at V and 1 base at J, with 3 bases in the middle. Looked up from germline, CDR1 is MNHNY and CDR2 is SVGAGI (reference sequence).